Below are 10 T cell receptor beta chains sequenced from a single sample in a study of T cells in Graves' hyperthyroidism and ophthalmopathy. TCR beta CDR3 regions were amplified from RNA. The TCR CDR3 was amplified in a first-round RT-PCR using the HTBI primer set. MiXCR, run by TCRdb on the multiplex PCR reads, gives a single entry per CDR3 protein. Of 600,000 to 900,000 distinct CDR3 sequences in the sample, less than 20% were seen once. The sequenced material came from blood. These receptor sequences come from a man aged 18 to 29 with Graves' hyperthyroidism.

In its sample, this clonotype was seen a few times. The chain employs TRBV6-1 and TRBJ2-7, with 12 bases lining up with TRBD2. Germline loops: CDR1 MNHNS, CDR2 SASEGT. This CDR3 is built from 15 residues. V shed 3 bases, J shed 5 bases, and the junction held 5 bases outside the gene matches. DNA of the CDR3: TGTGCCAGCAGTGAGACTAGCGGGAGCCCCCACGAGCAGTACTTC. Translation gives CASSETSGSPHEQYF.

In its sample, this clonotype was seen many times. The V gene is TRBV7-2, the J gene TRBJ1-1; no clear D. Trimming took off 2 bases at V and 12 bases at J, with 22 bases between the two ends. The CDR3 spans 15 residues. Looked up from germline, CDR1 is SGHTA and CDR2 is FQGNSA. The chain's CDR3 is CASSLQPTAVLETFF. In DNA, the CDR3 is TGTGCCAGCAGCTTACAACCCACAGCCGTCCTCGAGACTTTCTTT. Looking up the rest from reference TRBV7-2 and TRBJ1-1 gives the full variable domain: GAGVSQSPSNKVTEKGKDVELRCDPISGHTALYWYRQSLGQGLEFLIYFQGNSAPDKSGLPSDRFSAERTGGSVSTLTIQRTQQEDSAVYLCASSLQPTAVLETFFGQGTRLTVV.

The CDR3 DNA sequence: TGCAGTGCTAGCTCCCCAGGGGGCAATCAGCCCCAGCATTTT. Its protein product is CSASSPGGNQPQHF. J is TRBJ1-5 and V is TRBV20-1; a weak D match, TRBD1 (6 bases). The ends were cut back, 3 bases at V and 2 bases at J, with 11 bases in the middle. Germline values: CDR1 DFQATT, CDR2 SNEGSKA (reference sequence). The CDR3 totals 14 residues.

V is TRBV4-1 and J is TRBJ1-6; D might be TRBD1 (5 bases). Trimming took 0 bases from V and 8 from J, leaving 14 bases between them. This CDR3 contains 16 residues. Germline V gene data show CDR1 as MGHRA and CDR2 as YSYEKL. The CDR3 protein is CASSQDGARRDSPLHF. Written as DNA, the CDR3 is TGCGCCAGCAGCCAAGATGGGGCACGGAGGGATTCACCCCTCCACTTT.

This clonotype came up a few times. The chain uses TRBV12-3 or TRBV12-4 and TRBJ2-1; TRBD2 might be the D (6 bases). The CDR3 loop spans 14 amino acids. V gave up 6 bases and J gave up 8 bases, with 17 bases separating them. The CDR3 region has the DNA TGTGCCAGCAGGCGGGGCAGGGAGGTCGATGAGCAGTTCTTC. Protein: CASRRGREVDEQFF.

The V and J genes are TRBV28 and TRBJ2-7; 7 positions agree with TRBD2. The CDR3 spans 15 residues. After removal of 5 bases from V and 6 bases from J, the junction contained 13 bases not matched to a gene. Germline CDR1 MDHEN, CDR2 SYDVKM. CDR3: CASSGGGEGPGEQYF. The CDR3 DNA follows: TGTGCCAGCAGTGGGGGGGGGGAGGGTCCTGGCGAGCAGTACTTC.

This clonotype was counted ten times or more. The V gene is TRBV2, the J gene TRBJ2-1; the D is unclear. The germline CDR1 and CDR2 sequences are SNHLY and FYNNEI. The CDR3 has 14 residues. V gave up 5 bases and J gave up 3 bases, with 11 bases separating them. The CDR3: CASSPNAVYNEQFF. DNA for the CDR3: TGTGCCAGCAGTCCGAACGCGGTCTACAATGAGCAGTTCTTC.

This clonotype was seen repeatedly, ten times or more. The J gene is TRBJ2-7, the V gene TRBV5-6, with a tentative D call TRBD1 (6 bases). The germline V gene has CDR1 SGHDT and CDR2 YYEEEE. V lost 4 bases, J lost 3 bases, and 17 bases lay in between. CDR3 length: 15 amino acids. CDR3 bases: TGTGCCAGCAGCACTACAGGGTCCCAGGACTACGAGCAGTACTTC. Its translation is CASSTTGSQDYEQYF.

This clonotype was seen only a few times. The CDR3 bases are TGCAGTGCTAGAGATCCTAGGACGGACTCCTACGAGCAGTACTTC. Translated, it gives CSARDPRTDSYEQYF. This chain joins TRBV20-1 and TRBJ2-7; D ambiguous. V was shortened by 0 bases and J by 0 bases, with 12 bases between the two germline ends. Germline V CDR1 and CDR2: DFQATT, SNEGSKA (reference sequence). This CDR3 region has 15 residues.

CDR3 bases: TGCAGTGCGACCAAGACGGGATTGGGCCACGAGCAGTACTTC. Amino acid sequence: CSATKTGLGHEQYF. This chain links TRBV20-1 with TRBJ2-7; possible D gene TRBD2, 5 bases. Trimming took 6 bases from V and 5 from J, leaving 20 bases between them. Germline CDR1 DFQATT, CDR2 SNEGSKA (reference sequence). This CDR3 contains 14 residues.